The next 28 T cell receptor beta chains were all read from a single sample in a study of CD8+ T cells in alopecia areata (dated by TCRdb to 2016 to 2018). What this sample's treatment or condition label stands for: oral pan-JAK inhibitor, 5-10 mg twice daily. The library was made by the immunoSEQ multiplex PCR assay. To provide template for TCR sequencing, every sample had RNA extracted and reverse transcribed into cDNA. What TCRdb holds here is the immuneACCESS table cut down to in-frame rearrangements. Part of the clones is not present; checked against another copy, under half of the missing clones reflect an unresolved V gene, and the others are unexplained. The sample table shows tens of thousands of clones, and around 70% are seen once. Of the sample, roughly 17% falls within the top ten clones. This material consisted of CD8+ T cells sorted from blood, taken at approximately week 42, from a patient treated with tofacitinib. The receptor set was obtained from a human donor with alopecia areata.

Written as DNA, the CDR3 is TGCAGCGTTGCCGAAAGATATGGCTACACCTTC. The encoded protein is CSVAERYGYTF. V gene TRBV29-1 combines with J gene TRBJ1-2; no clear D gene. V shed 4 bases and J shed 5 bases, with 8 bases lying between them. CDR1 and CDR2 (germline): SQVTM, ANQGSEA. The CDR3 is made up of 11 amino acids.

This chain connects TRBV25-1 to TRBJ1-2, with 8 bases lining up with TRBD1. Trimming took 3 bases from V and 8 from J; bases not matched to a gene: 5. Germline V lookup: CDR1 MGHDK, CDR2 SYGVNS. This CDR3 spans 13 amino acids. The CDR3 loop is CASSDEDRVGYTF. For the CDR3, the DNA is TGTGCCAGCAGTGATGAGGACAGGGTGGGCTACACCTTC.

The chain uses TRBV19 and TRBJ2-7; tentatively, D is TRBD1 (6 bases). Trimming removed 4 bases from V and 0 bases from J, with 10 bases in between. The CDR3 loop spans 14 amino acids. Germline values: CDR1 LNHDA, CDR2 SQIVND (reference sequence). The CDR3 region is CASSTGVGSYEQYF. The CDR3, as DNA: TGTGCCAGTAGTACAGGGGTCGGCTCCTACGAGCAGTACTTC.

The V call is TRBV2, the J call TRBJ2-7; the match to TRBD1 covers 10 bases. After removal of 6 bases from V and 0 bases from J, the junction contained 5 bases not matched to a gene. The V gene's germline CDR1 is SNHLY and CDR2 FYNNEI. The CDR3 length is 15 residues. DNA for the CDR3: TGTGCCAGCAGCTGGACAGGGGGGTCCTCCTACGAGCAGTACTTC. It encodes CASSWTGGSSYEQYF.

This clone was picked up a small number of times. The V gene is TRBV7-6, the J gene TRBJ2-2; 9 bases match TRBD2. The trim removed 1 base at V and 0 bases at J, leaving 9 bases unmatched. There are 19 residues in the CDR3. Germline V gives CDR1 SGHVS, CDR2 FNYEAQ. CDR3 sequence reads: CASSLVRLSGGSNTGELFF. The CDR3 DNA sequence: TGTGCCAGCAGCTTAGTCCGTCTTAGCGGGGGTTCGAACACCGGGGAGCTGTTTTTT.

This clone showed up just a few times. The rearrangement joins TRBV30 to TRBJ1-2, with unresolved D. The germline V and J ends were trimmed by 0 bases and 4 bases, with 12 bases remaining between them. CDR3 size: 14 residues. Germline V gene sequence: CDR1 GTSNPN, CDR2 SVGIG (reference sequence). In DNA form, the CDR3 reads TGTGCCTGGAGTGTGTCCAAAGAAAGCTATGGCTACACCTTC. Amino acids: CAWSVSKESYGYTF.

The chain links TRBV4-1 to TRBJ1-4, with D perhaps TRBD1 (6 bases). Deletions cut 2 bases from V and 5 bases from J, with 9 bases between. Germline lookup yields CDR1 MGHRA and CDR2 YSYEKL. The CDR3 length is 14 residues. The CDR3 DNA follows: TGCGCCAGCAGCCAAACAGGGTTAAATGAAAAACTGTTTTTT. Translation gives CASSQTGLNEKLFF.

The chain recombines TRBV29-1 with TRBJ2-1; the D gene is possibly TRBD2 (5 bases). Germline V gene lookup returns CDR1 SQVTM and CDR2 ANQGSEA. Between the trimmed V and J ends, which lost 6 bases and 7 bases, there was a span of 13 bases. The length of the CDR3 is 12 residues. CDR3 protein: CSVDYLGNEQFF. The CDR3 DNA reads as TGCAGCGTCGACTACTTAGGTAATGAGCAGTTCTTC.

By share, this clone ranks as large. The chain has TRBV2 and TRBJ2-7; TRBD1 agrees at 10 bases. Germline trimming cut 6 bases from V and 3 bases from J; bases unmatched to any gene: 14. This CDR3 is 17 amino acids long. Germline V CDR1 and CDR2: SNHLY, FYNNEI. The CDR3 protein is CASSARLGQGEGYEQYF. The CDR3 bases are TGTGCCAGCAGCGCGAGGCTTGGACAGGGGGAGGGCTACGAGCAGTACTTC. The full variable domain, with the rest looked up from reference TRBV2 and TRBJ2-7, is EPEVTQTPSHQVTQMGQEVILRCVPISNHLYFYWYRQILGQKVEFLVSFYNNEISEKSEIFDDQFSVERPDGSNFTLKIRSTKLEDSAMYFCASSARLGQGEGYEQYFGPGTRLTVT.

Concerning this clone: The sample has other DNA sequences that encode this CDR3 too. The gene calls are TRBV19 and TRBJ2-3, with 12 bases aligning to TRBD2. Germline lookup yields CDR1 LNHDA and CDR2 SQIVND (reference sequence). J gave up 5 bases and V 1 base, and 4 bases lay outside the gene matches. CDR3 length: 16 residues. The CDR3 here is CASSIGLAGEGDTQYF. The CDR3 DNA sequence: TGTGCCAGTAGTATAGGACTAGCGGGGGAGGGAGATACGCAGTATTTT.

This chain connects TRBV5-1 to TRBJ2-2; possible D gene TRBD1, 6 bases. The CDR3 has 13 amino acids. Trimming pared 4 bases from V and 6 bases from J, leaving 10 bases between. CDR1 is SGHRS and CDR2 is YFSETQ in the germline V gene. CDR3 nucleotides: TGCGCCAGCAGCCCTACAGGGCCCGGGGAGCTGTTTTTT. Translated, it gives CASSPTGPGELFF.

The chain has TRBV29-1 and TRBJ1-2; tentative D call: TRBD1 (5 bases). The V gene's germline CDR1 is SQVTM and CDR2 ANQGSEA. The CDR3 totals 14 residues. Deletions cut 1 base from V and 4 bases from J, with 13 bases between. CDR3 nucleotides: TGCAGCGTTGAAGGACAGTCGGATTCCTATGGCTACACCTTC. Translated: CSVEGQSDSYGYTF.

The chain links TRBV5-3 to TRBJ2-3; unclear D gene. TRBV5-3 is treated as an ORF (open reading frame) with a function not yet certain. The CDR3 is 14 amino acids. Trimming pared 9 bases from V and 0 bases from J, leaving 14 bases between. The CDR3: CATGGRFSTDTQYF. In DNA, the CDR3 is TGTGCCACCGGCGGTAGGTTCAGCACAGATACGCAGTATTTT.

The CDR3 is CASSQRASFYNEQFF. CDR3 sequence (DNA): TGCGCCAGCAGCCAGAGGGCATCTTTTTACAATGAGCAGTTCTTC. The chain carries TRBV4-3 and TRBJ2-1; maybe TRBD2 (5 bases). The V end was cut by 3 bases, the J end by 4 bases, with 13 bases between. CDR1 is LGHNA and CDR2 is YSLEER in the germline V gene. The CDR3 is 15 amino acids.

Within the sample, this clone is medium-sized. J is TRBJ2-3 and V is TRBV7-9; TRBD1 matches at 9 bases. The CDR3 length is 15 residues. V lost 10 bases, J lost 4 bases, and 12 bases stayed unmatched. CDR1 is SEHNR and CDR2 is FQNEAQ in the germline V gene (reference sequence). The CDR3 loop is CAITRDRELSDTQYF. CDR3 nucleotides: TGTGCCATCACCCGGGACAGGGAATTATCAGATACGCAGTATTTT.

In its sample, this clone was seen a few times. The chain uses TRBV6-6 and TRBJ1-1; possible D gene TRBD1, 6 bases. Germline CDR1 is MNHNY and CDR2 is SVGAGI (reference sequence). The V gene lost 7 bases and the J gene lost 1 base, with 10 bases spanning the gap. The CDR3 is made up of 13 amino acids. CDR3 sequence reads: CASIQGGNTEAFF. The CDR3, as DNA: TGTGCCAGCATTCAAGGGGGGAACACTGAAGCTTTCTTT.

The chain combines TRBV5-6 with TRBJ1-4; D is uncertain. Trimming removed 2 bases from V and 7 bases from J, with 12 bases in between. Germline values: CDR1 SGHDT, CDR2 YYEEEE. This CDR3 has 14 residues. In nucleotides, the CDR3 is TGTGCCAGCAGCTTTGGGGTCACCCTTGAAAAACTGTTTTTT. Protein: CASSFGVTLEKLFF. The whole variable domain, remainder taken from reference TRBV5-6 and TRBJ1-4, is DAGVTQSPTHLIKTRGQQVTLRCSPKSGHDTVSWYQQALGQGPQFIFQYYEEEERQRGNFPDRFSGHQFPNYSSELNVNALLLGDSALYLCASSFGVTLEKLFFGSGTQLSVL.

V usage is TRBV7-6 and J usage is TRBJ2-3; D not certain. The V end lost 1 base, the J end lost 0 bases, and 5 bases lay between the germline ends. CDR1 and CDR2 (germline): SGHVS, FNYEAQ. This CDR3 region has 14 residues. CDR3 sequence: CASSLEISTDTQYF. Here the CDR3 DNA reads TGTGCCAGCAGCTTAGAGATTAGCACAGATACGCAGTATTTT.

The chain uses TRBV19 and TRBJ1-4; TRBD1 might be the D (5 bases). The CDR3 consists of 13 residues. CDR1 and CDR2 (germline): LNHDA, SQIVND (reference sequence). V gave up 7 bases and J gave up 8 bases, with 14 bases separating them. DNA for the CDR3: TGTGCCAGTAATCGGGGGACGGGCGAAAAACTGTTTTTT. This gives the protein CASNRGTGEKLFF.

The rearrangement links TRBV28 to TRBJ1-5, with a possible D match to TRBD1 (5 bases). The CDR3 extends over 14 amino acids. V shed 8 bases and J shed 5 bases, with 16 bases lying between them. The germline CDR1 and CDR2 sequences are MDHEN and SYDVKM. DNA for the CDR3: TGTGCCAGCGCCCGGGAGGGCAGGGATCAGCCCCAGCATTTT. Translating gives CASAREGRDQPQHF.

This clone was observed a handful of times. V gene TRBV30 combines with J gene TRBJ1-1; D is uncertain. Germline lookup yields CDR1 GTSNPN and CDR2 SVGIG (reference sequence). Trimming cost V 2 bases and J 3 bases, with 16 bases left between them. The CDR3 consists of 15 residues. The CDR3 here is CAWSSKTTVDTEAFF. The DNA of the CDR3 is TGTGCCTGGAGTTCTAAAACCACGGTCGACACTGAAGCTTTCTTT.

The chain employs TRBV6-6 and TRBJ1-2; tentative D call: TRBD1 (6 bases). This CDR3 comprises 11 residues. CDR1 is MNHNY, CDR2 SVGAGI, per germline (reference sequence). The V end lost 5 bases, the J end lost 7 bases, and 8 bases lay between the germline ends. CDR3 bases: TGTGCCAGCAGTACAGGGACTGGCTACACCTTC. It codes for CASSTGTGYTF.

To note about this clone: A junction end diverges from the germline sequence, so it may reflect a read error. The chain uses TRBV30 and TRBJ2-7; D may match TRBD1 or TRBD2 (5 bases each). Germline V lookup: CDR1 GTSNPN, CDR2 SVGIG (reference sequence). The CDR3 consists of 15 residues. CDR3 region: CAWSVGTPGAYERYF. The CDR3 region has the DNA TGTGCCTGGAGTGTGGGGACGCCTGGGGCCTACGAGCGGTACTTC.

The table lists this clone with a count of one. The chain combines TRBV4-3 with TRBJ2-7; TRBD1 matches 7 bases. V was pared by 0 bases and J by 0 bases, with 5 bases of the junction left unmatched. The V gene's germline CDR1 is LGHNA and CDR2 YSLEER. The CDR3 runs to 16 residues. The CDR3 sequence is CASSQEKTGSSYEQYF. CDR3 bases: TGCGCCAGCAGCCAAGAAAAGACAGGGAGCTCCTACGAGCAGTACTTC.

This clone has only a few counts. V is TRBV20-1 and J is TRBJ1-2, with D unclear. Germline-derived CDR1 and CDR2 are DFQATT and SNEGSKA (reference sequence). This CDR3 contains 11 residues. V gave up 3 bases and J gave up 8 bases, with 10 bases separating them. The CDR3 reads CSASLEGGYTF. The DNA of the CDR3 is TGCAGTGCTAGTCTGGAAGGGGGCTACACCTTC.

This clone has only a few counts. The chain has TRBV4-3 and TRBJ2-7, with D possibly TRBD2 on 5 matching bases. This CDR3 has 13 residues. Trimming removed 2 bases from V and 5 bases from J, with 10 bases in between. Germline lookup yields CDR1 LGHNA and CDR2 YSLEER. For the CDR3, the DNA is TGCGCCAGCAGCCAATCCCTGACTAACGAGCAGTACTTC. It encodes CASSQSLTNEQYF.

The rearrangement joins TRBV13 to TRBJ2-5, with 7 positions matching TRBD2. The V and J ends lost 4 bases and 2 bases, in that order; junction bases with no gene match: 7. The CDR3 runs to 15 residues. Germline values: CDR1 PRHDT, CDR2 FYEKMQ (reference sequence). DNA of the CDR3: TGTGCCAGCAGCTCAGCAGCGGGGACTCAAGAGACCCAGTACTTC. It yields the protein CASSSAAGTQETQYF. Full variable domain (missing parts from reference TRBV13 and TRBJ2-5): AAGVIQSPRHLIKEKRETATLKCYPIPRHDTVYWYQQGPGQDPQFLISFYEKMQSDKGSIPDRFSAQQFSDYHSELNMSSLELGDSALYFCASSSAAGTQETQYFGPGTRLLVL.

The CDR3 coding sequence is TGTGCCAGCAGCTTTAAAGAAAGCTACGAGCAGTACTTC. It codes for CASSFKESYEQYF. The chain combines TRBV5-6 with TRBJ2-7; D remains unclear. V shed 2 bases and J shed 3 bases, with 9 bases lying between them. The CDR3 sequence is 13 residues long. The germline gives CDR1 SGHDT, CDR2 YYEEEE.